This T cell receptor (beta chain) was captured in a study of identical twins. TCRdb reanalysed the 5' RACE reads using MiXCR and keeps one entry per CDR3 protein. The sample contains some 790,000 distinct CDR3 sequences, 18% of which appear only once. The CDR3 has 17 amino acids. Trimming removed 3 bases from V and 2 bases from J; junction bases left unmatched: 10. The germline gives CDR1 DFQATT, CDR2 SNEGSKA (reference sequence). Turning to this clonotype: The antigen remains undetermined.

Findings and limits, study-wide: There was an excess of low generation probability in the out-of-frame alpha sequences that twins shared.

This sample also belongs to another study, concerning T cells expressing NK-cell markers. That investigation notes: HCMV specificity of the expanded NKG2C+ T cell clones was not established.

This sequence was found in a woman between 18 and 29 years old in good health. Sequencing was performed on PBMCs. The chain recombines TRBV20-1 with TRBJ2-1, with 10 bases fitting TRBD2. CDR3 loop: CSARGSGGRGPYNEQFF. CDR3 DNA: TGCAGTGCTAGGGGTAGCGGGGGGCGGGGGCCCTACAATGAGCAGTTCTTC.